Below, 27 T cell receptor beta chains from the same sample are listed, as sequenced in a study of CD8 T cells in Susac syndrome. cDNA came from roughly 0.53 to 1 ug RNA primed by random hexamers. TCRdb called the immunoSEQ multiplex PCR reads again in MiXCR, with one record for every CDR3 protein. The sample lists around 69,000 distinct CDR3 sequences, just over 95% occurring once. The sample taken for sequencing was CD4+ T cells from PBMCs. The receptors stem from a human donor with multiple sclerosis.

The CDR3 region is CATSARLSGELFF. CDR3 in DNA: TGTGCCACCAGTGCCCGCCTTTCCGGGGAGCTGTTTTTT. V gene TRBV24-1 combines with J gene TRBJ2-2; D gene uncertain. The ends were cut back, 5 bases at V and 6 bases at J, with 9 bases in the middle. The CDR3 extends over 13 amino acids. The germline V gene has CDR1 KGHDR and CDR2 SFDVKD.

With regard to this clonotype: The DNA is left out, because the CDR3 cannot be placed on it with certainty; the CDR3 is given as TCRdb lists it. The chain has TRBV15 and TRBJ1-3; TRBD1 was called by the table and not checked on the DNA. The CDR3 is 19 residues long, counting both termini. Germline V gene lookup returns CDR1 LNHNV and CDR2 YYDKDF (reference sequence). CDR3 protein: CATSRVLERGPFSGNTIYF.

This chain joins TRBV6-6 and TRBJ2-7; D is undetermined. The CDR3 contains 14 residues. Trimming shortened V by 2 bases and J by 4 bases, and 12 bases separated the two germline ends. Germline V gene data show CDR1 as MNHNY and CDR2 as SVGAGI (reference sequence). The CDR3, as DNA: TGTGCCAGCAGTTACGCGGTCCACGGTTACGAGCAGTACTTC. Protein: CASSYAVHGYEQYF.

The V gene is TRBV6-6, the J gene TRBJ1-2; D remains unclear. V lost 7 bases, J lost 4 bases, and 7 bases lay in between. This CDR3 is 11 amino acids long. The germline CDR1 and CDR2 sequences are MNHNY and SVGAGI (reference sequence). For the CDR3, the DNA is TGTGCCAGCAAGGACCCCTATGGCTACACCTTC. This codes for CASKDPYGYTF.

V usage is TRBV12-3 or TRBV12-4 and J usage is TRBJ2-1; D remains unclear. The CDR3 totals 14 residues. The V end lost 2 bases, the J end lost 5 bases, and 10 bases lay between the germline ends. The CDR3 spells CASSLMSRDNEQFF. The CDR3 DNA sequence: TGTGCCAGCAGTTTAATGAGTCGGGACAATGAGCAGTTCTTC.

The chain recombines TRBV7-6 with TRBJ2-3; D gene unclear. Trimming removed 5 bases from V and 5 bases from J, with 20 bases in between. The CDR3 contains 16 residues. CDR1 and CDR2 from the germline V gene are SGHVS and FNYEAQ. The CDR3 DNA follows: TGTGCCAGCAGCCGATCTTATGTTCCTCGCGGAGATACGCAGTATTTT. Protein: CASSRSYVPRGDTQYF.

This chain joins TRBV27 and TRBJ1-2; 10 bases align to TRBD1. Germline V gene lookup returns CDR1 MNHEY and CDR2 SMNVEV (reference sequence). After removal of 4 bases from V and 7 bases from J, the junction contained 6 bases not matched to a gene. The CDR3 covers 14 residues. The CDR3 loop is CASSYGTGVGGYTF. CDR3 in DNA: TGTGCCAGCAGTTACGGGACAGGGGTGGGTGGCTACACCTTC.

This chain uses TRBV20-1 with TRBJ2-1; 8 bases align to TRBD1. The CDR3 is made up of 12 amino acids. Germline values: CDR1 DFQATT, CDR2 SNEGSKA (reference sequence). The CDR3 sequence is CRIQGAYNEQFF. CDR3 nucleotide sequence: TGCAGGATACAGGGGGCCTACAATGAGCAGTTCTTC.

The chain has TRBV5-4 and TRBJ2-5; tentatively, D is TRBD1 (6 bases). The CDR3 has 17 amino acids. Germline assignment: CDR1 SGHNT and CDR2 YYREEE (reference sequence). The V end was cut by 4 bases, the J end by 3 bases, with 22 bases between. The CDR3 DNA reads TGTGCCAGCAGCCCGGGTGTGGCAGGGGCGCAGGAAGAGACCCAGTACTTC. Its protein product is CASSPGVAGAQEETQYF.

The chain joins TRBV24-1 to TRBJ2-1; 7 nucleotides agree with TRBD2. V dropped 1 base and J dropped 2; count of bases not matched to a gene: 4. The CDR3 consists of 16 residues. In germline, CDR1 is KGHDR, CDR2 SFDVKD. CDR3 DNA: TGTGCCACCAGTGATTTTAGCGGGCCAACCTACAATGAGCAGTTCTTC. Amino acid sequence: CATSDFSGPTYNEQFF.

This sequence joins TRBV19 and TRBJ2-6; 7 bases are a match to TRBD1. After removal of 6 bases from V and 2 bases from J, the junction contained 1 base not matched to a gene. This CDR3 has 14 amino acids. Germline CDR1 reads LNHDA; CDR2 reads SQIVND (reference sequence). The CDR3 here is CASSDRAGANVLTF. In DNA form, the CDR3 reads TGTGCCAGTAGCGACAGGGCTGGGGCCAACGTCCTGACTTTC.

The CDR3 region has the DNA TGCAGCGTCCGGACAAGCACAGATACGCAGTATTTT. Encoded protein: CSVRTSTDTQYF. V is TRBV29-1 and J is TRBJ2-3; D perhaps matches TRBD1 (5 bases). Trimming stripped 6 bases from V and 0 bases from J, with 7 bases between. Germline lookup yields CDR1 SQVTM and CDR2 ANQGSEA. The CDR3 covers 12 residues.

V gene TRBV12-3 or TRBV12-4 combines with J gene TRBJ2-7; 11 positions agree with TRBD2. The V segment lost 7 bases and the J segment 2 bases; nucleotides outside the gene matches: 7. The CDR3 contains 15 residues. The DNA of the CDR3 is TGTGCCAGCACCTCGGATAGCGGGGGGGCCTACGAGCAGTACTTC. It encodes CASTSDSGGAYEQYF.

The V gene is TRBV9, the J gene TRBJ2-1, with 7 positions matching TRBD2. The CDR3 runs to 16 residues. V lost 3 bases to trimming and J lost 0 bases; unmatched junction nucleotides: 6. The germline V gene has CDR1 SGDLS and CDR2 YYNGEE. CDR3 protein: CASSDERGISYNEQFF. CDR3 DNA: TGTGCCAGCAGCGACGAGCGGGGTATCTCCTACAATGAGCAGTTCTTC.

The V gene is TRBV4-1, the J gene TRBJ2-1, with 13 bases identical to TRBD2. Trimming cost V 4 bases and J 8 bases; bases outside gene matches: 8. The germline V gene encodes CDR1 MGHRA and CDR2 YSYEKL. The CDR3 totals 16 residues. The CDR3 DNA sequence: TGCGCCAGCAGCCCTTGGACTAGCGGGGGTCGGGATGAGCAGTTCTTC. Protein: CASSPWTSGGRDEQFF.

The J gene is TRBJ2-5, the V gene TRBV5-4; TRBD1 aligns across 9 bases. Looked up from germline, CDR1 is SGHNT and CDR2 is YYREEE (reference sequence). With 3 bases clipped from V and 4 bases from J, the junction kept 10 bases outside the gene matches. The CDR3 runs to 16 residues. In nucleotides, the CDR3 is TGTGCCAGCAGCTCCTCCGGGACAGGGAATTTAGAGACCCAGTACTTC. It encodes CASSSSGTGNLETQYF.

The J gene is TRBJ2-5, the V gene TRBV7-9, with D uncertain. Trimming pared 10 bases from V and 4 bases from J, leaving 13 bases between. CDR3 length: 12 residues. In germline, CDR1 is SEHNR, CDR2 FQNEAQ (reference sequence). The CDR3 nucleotides read TGTGCCACCGCCTTGTTTCCAGAGACCCAGTACTTC. Translating gives CATALFPETQYF. Full variable domain (remainder filled in from reference TRBV7-9 and TRBJ2-5): DTGVSQNPRHKITKRGQNVTFRCDPISEHNRLYWYRQTLGQGPEFLTYFQNEAQLEKSRLLSDRFSAERPKGSFSTLEIQRTEQGDSAMYLCATALFPETQYFGPGTRLLVL.

V usage is TRBV7-3 and J usage is TRBJ2-3; a possible D gene is TRBD2 (5 bases). Germline loops: CDR1 SGHTA, CDR2 FQGTGA. V was clipped by 1 base and J by 5 bases, with 13 bases between them. The CDR3 is 15 amino acids. The CDR3 coding sequence is TGTGCCAGCAGCTTAAGTCCCAACGCGGGAGATACGCAGTATTTT. This codes for CASSLSPNAGDTQYF.

Notes on this clonotype: Germline and junction disagree at one end, which may indicate a read error. This chain uses TRBV7-7 with TRBJ2-1, with 8 bases matching TRBD1. This CDR3 is 14 amino acids long. Germline-derived CDR1 and CDR2 are SSHAT and FNYEAQ (reference sequence). The CDR3 DNA reads as TGTGCTAGCAGCTTAAATCCCGGACAGGGAAAGCAGTTCTTC. Translation: CASSLNPGQGKQFF.

CDR3 DNA sequence: TGCAGTGCTCCCAGGGCGTATGGCTACACCTTC. Protein: CSAPRAYGYTF. The gene calls are TRBV20-1 and TRBJ1-2; tentatively, D is TRBD1 (5 bases). Germline assignment: CDR1 DFQATT and CDR2 SNEGSKA (reference sequence). The CDR3 extends over 11 amino acids. Trimming stripped 5 bases from V and 5 bases from J, with 9 bases between.

The rearrangement uses TRBV5-1 and TRBJ1-1; 7 positions agree with TRBD1. Germline V gene sequence: CDR1 SGHRS, CDR2 YFSETQ. The CDR3 totals 14 residues. Trimming at V came to 7 bases and at J to 0 bases, leaving 6 bases not matched to a gene. The CDR3 DNA reads TGCGCCAGCGCCGGGGACAGAGTGAACACTGAAGCTTTCTTT. It is translated as CASAGDRVNTEAFF.

This chain uses TRBV6-1 with TRBJ1-6, with a tentative D call TRBD1 (6 bases). CDR1 and CDR2 from the germline V gene are MNHNS and SASEGT. Trimming stripped 6 bases from V and 0 bases from J, with 21 bases between. The CDR3 runs to 19 residues. This CDR3 is CASSRSGRGAFSYNSPLHF. As DNA, the CDR3 is TGTGCCAGCAGCAGAAGTGGGCGGGGGGCTTTCTCCTATAATTCACCCCTCCACTTT.

The J gene is TRBJ1-2, the V gene TRBV20-1; the D is unclear. This CDR3 has 14 amino acids. V was shortened by 0 bases and J by 6 bases, with 14 bases between the two germline ends. Per germline, CDR1 DFQATT and CDR2 SNEGSKA (reference sequence). The CDR3 DNA follows: TGCAGTGCTAGAGATCGTAACTCCCGGGATGGCTACACCTTC. Protein product: CSARDRNSRDGYTF.

The chain carries TRBV7-9 and TRBJ1-6; TRBD1 aligns across 7 bases. Germline-derived CDR1 and CDR2 are SEHNR and FQNEAQ (reference sequence). The CDR3 runs 15 residues. V lost 4 bases and J lost 0; bases outside the gene matches: 0. The CDR3 DNA reads as TGTGCCAGCAGCTCAGGGGGCTCCTATAATTCACCCCTCCACTTT. This sequence encodes CASSSGGSYNSPLHF. The full variable domain, its missing parts supplied by reference TRBV7-9 and TRBJ1-6, is DTGVSQNPRHKITKRGQNVTFRCDPISEHNRLYWYRQTLGQGPEFLTYFQNEAQLEKSRLLSDRFSAERPKGSFSTLEIQRTEQGDSAMYLCASSSGGSYNSPLHFGNGTRLTVT.

V gene TRBV25-1 combines with J gene TRBJ2-1; a possible D gene is TRBD1 (6 bases). With 6 bases removed from V and 2 bases from J, the gap between germline ends came to 14 bases. Per the germline V gene, CDR1 is MGHDK and CDR2 is SYGVNS. The CDR3 totals 15 residues. Written as DNA, the CDR3 is TGTGCCAGCAGGAAGGCAGGGGCAACCTACAATGAGCAGTTCTTC. Amino acids: CASRKAGATYNEQFF.

The chain carries TRBV9 and TRBJ1-2, with D tentatively TRBD1 (5 bases). Germline lookup yields CDR1 SGDLS and CDR2 YYNGEE. The V and J ends lost 3 bases and 6 bases respectively, with 21 bases between them. CDR3 length equals 16 residues. CDR3 residues: CASSDRPGRGTHGYTF. CDR3 coding DNA: TGTGCCAGCAGCGACCGCCCGGGACGGGGGACCCATGGCTACACCTTC.

CDR3 in DNA: TGCGCCAGCAGCTTGGAGAGGACGGGGAACACTGAAGCTTTCTTT. This encodes CASSLERTGNTEAFF. The rearrangement links TRBV5-1 to TRBJ1-1, with unresolved D. V gave up 0 bases and J gave up 1 base, with 10 bases separating them. The CDR3 is made up of 15 amino acids. Germline V gene data show CDR1 as SGHRS and CDR2 as YFSETQ.